This TCR beta chain was retrieved from a study of Graves' ophthalmopathy and Graves' hyperthyroidism. Findings and caveats of the study: Most expanded clonotypes in thyroid above 0.001 frequency also showed up in blood.

Each donor who had ophthalmopathy showed moderate-to-severe activity, a CAS of ≥3, a NOSPECS of ≥4, and a duration under 3 months. PBMCs stemmed from 9 to 10 ml of fresh peripheral blood. RNA transcripts yielded amplified TCR beta CDR3 regions. The first-round RT-PCR employed HTBI primers together with the Qiagen OneStep RT-PCR kit. A multiplex PCR was then performed as the second round. MiXCR, applied by TCRdb to the multiplex PCR reads, yields one record per CDR3 protein. The sample shows about 740,000 distinct CDR3 sequences, approximately 40% of them seen only once. V was cut by 1 base and J by 3 bases, with 7 bases left in between. Per germline, CDR1 SEHNR and CDR2 FQNEAQ (reference sequence). The CDR3 runs 13 residues. This clonotype was counted a few times. Its cognate antigen is unknown.

This receptor was identified in an adult man with Graves' ophthalmopathy. The sequenced material came from peripheral blood. The gene calls are TRBV7-9 and TRBJ2-7, with D uncertain. This chain's CDR3 is CASSLDTDYEQYF. The CDR3 DNA sequence: TGTGCCAGCAGCTTAGACACGGACTACGAGCAGTACTTC.